The clone carrying this TCR beta chain was picked up a small number of times. The data originate from a study of regulatory T cells in long-lasting Graves disease. Germline values: CDR1 MDHEN, CDR2 SYDVKM. Trimming stripped 6 bases from V and 3 bases from J, with 21 bases between. CDR3 length: 16 residues. Time point: newly diagnosed GD, antithyroid drugs for less than 3 months. Preparation of the TCR library used RNA extracted from PBMCs. According to the study, TCR beta libraries were built with iRepertoire HTBI primers and CDR3-region Arm-PCR. TCRdb passed the multiplex PCR reads through MiXCR, listing each CDR3 protein once. The table includes around 400,000 distinct CDR3 sequences, 15% detected once. The sample was also reused in another study, on T cells in Graves' hyperthyroidism and ophthalmopathy. This second study notes: Ophthalmopathy was identified by the model a median around 6.3 months ahead of onset.

J is TRBJ2-7 and V is TRBV28, with a possible D match to TRBD1 (6 bases). Sample: peripheral blood mononuclear cells (PBMCs), taken at new diagnosis, from a patient treated with antithyroid drugs. The sequence came from a woman aged 40 to 55 with Graves disease. The CDR3 coding sequence is TGTGCCAGCAGCCACCAGGGTAAGGGGGTCTTCTACGAGCAGTACTTC. It yields the protein CASSHQGKGVFYEQYF.